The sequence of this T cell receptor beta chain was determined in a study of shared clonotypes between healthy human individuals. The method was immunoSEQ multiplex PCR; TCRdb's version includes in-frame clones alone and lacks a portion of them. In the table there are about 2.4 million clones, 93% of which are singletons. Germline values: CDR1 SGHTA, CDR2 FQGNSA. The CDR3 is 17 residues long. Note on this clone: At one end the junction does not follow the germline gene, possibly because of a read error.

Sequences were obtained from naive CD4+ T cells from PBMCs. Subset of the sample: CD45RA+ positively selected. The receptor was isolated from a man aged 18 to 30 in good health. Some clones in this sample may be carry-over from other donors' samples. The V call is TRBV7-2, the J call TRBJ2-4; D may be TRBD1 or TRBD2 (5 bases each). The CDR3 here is CASRLERPGSMINIQYF. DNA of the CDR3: TGTGCCAGCAGGTTAGAAAGACCAGGGAGCATGATAAACATTCAGTACTTC.